These 17 T cell receptor beta chains came from one sample sequenced in a study of type 1 and type 2 diabetes patients. The PCR template was genomic DNA. The TCR beta CDR3 region was amplified using 30 forward and 13 reverse primers. TCRdb re-called the multiplex PCR reads through MiXCR, storing one row per CDR3 protein. Among about 290,000 distinct CDR3 sequences listed, around 47% were seen once. The sequencing input was peripheral blood mononuclear cells (PBMCs). The receptors here all came from a man between 18 and 35 years old with type 2 diabetes.

The chain carries TRBV19 and TRBJ2-7; D is undetermined. This CDR3 has 14 amino acids. V lost 2 bases, J lost 1 base, and 9 bases lay in between. Germline V gene sequence: CDR1 LNHDA, CDR2 SQIVND (reference sequence). The CDR3 bases are TGTGCCAGTAGTATAACGGCCACTTCCTACGAGCAGTACTTC. This translates into CASSITATSYEQYF.

This clonotype was picked up a small number of times. The chain employs TRBV2 and TRBJ1-1; D remains ambiguous. Germline V gene sequence: CDR1 SNHLY, CDR2 FYNNEI. CDR3 length equals 14 residues. V lost 8 bases, J lost 3 bases, and 16 bases lay in between. Here the CDR3 reads CASAPGRQDTEAFF. The CDR3 DNA is TGTGCCAGCGCCCCGGGCAGGCAAGACACTGAAGCTTTCTTT.

This clonotype was found a few times. The rearrangement uses TRBV19 and TRBJ1-4, with D maybe TRBD1 (6 bases). The CDR3 contains 15 residues. V was shortened by 7 bases and J by 7 bases, with 19 bases between the two germline ends. Germline V gene data show CDR1 as LNHDA and CDR2 as SQIVND (reference sequence). CDR3 region: CASNSAWGAGEKLFF. Written as DNA, the CDR3 is TGTGCCAGTAACTCGGCGTGGGGGGCGGGTGAAAAACTGTTTTTT.

This chain connects TRBV5-1 to TRBJ1-5, with unresolved D. This CDR3 region has 15 residues. From germline, CDR1 is SGHRS and CDR2 YFSETQ. V lost 7 bases to trimming and J lost 2 bases, with 16 bases between them. CDR3 in DNA: TGCGCCAGCCGAGCACGGCATATCCGCAATCAGCCCCAGCATTTT. Amino acids: CASRARHIRNQPQHF.

This clonotype was found once. The chain couples TRBV11-2 to TRBJ2-2; D is possibly TRBD1 (6 bases). The V end was cut by 5 bases, the J end by 7 bases, with 20 bases between. The germline gives CDR1 SGHAT, CDR2 FQNNGV. The CDR3 extends over 16 amino acids. As DNA, the CDR3 is TGTGCCAGCAGCCTCGCTCCCGCCCGACAGGACGGGGAGCTGTTTTTT. Translated: CASSLAPARQDGELFF.

The chain uses TRBV30 and TRBJ1-4, with D possibly being TRBD1 (5 bases). V lost 5 bases, J lost 10 bases, and 14 bases lay in between. Germline-derived CDR1 and CDR2 are GTSNPN and SVGIG (reference sequence). The CDR3 runs 12 residues. DNA for the CDR3: TGTGCCTGGGCGGCATCTGGGGGAAAACTGTTTTTT. Amino acids: CAWAASGGKLFF.

This clonotype was counted ten times or more. V gene TRBV14 combines with J gene TRBJ1-1, with D unclear. The CDR3 sequence is 14 residues long. Trimming stripped 0 bases from V and 1 base from J, with 6 bases between. Germline values: CDR1 SGHDN, CDR2 FVKESK. The DNA of the CDR3 is TGTGCCAGCAGCCAAGAACACAGGAACACTGAAGCTTTCTTT. This translates into CASSQEHRNTEAFF. Using reference TRBV14 and TRBJ1-1 for the parts outside the CDR3, the full variable domain is EAGVTQFPSHSVIEKGQTVTLRCDPISGHDNLYWYRRVMGKEIKFLLHFVKESKQDESGMPNNRFLAERTGGTYSTLKVQPAELEDSGVYFCASSQEHRNTEAFFGQGTRLTVV.

This clonotype has a single count. The chain combines TRBV6-6 with TRBJ2-7; possibly TRBD1 or TRBD2 for D (5 bases each). Deletions cut 5 bases from V and 6 bases from J, with 20 bases between. Germline CDR1 MNHNY, CDR2 SVGAGI (reference sequence). This CDR3 region has 15 residues. CDR3 protein: CASSPGRSTPGEQYF. CDR3 in DNA: TGTGCCAGCAGTCCGGGACGGAGTACTCCCGGCGAGCAGTACTTC.

The sample holds a few counts of this clonotype. The chain uses TRBV6-6 and TRBJ1-4, with D perhaps TRBD1 (5 bases). CDR1 is MNHNY and CDR2 is SVGAGI in the germline V gene (reference sequence). The CDR3 runs 13 residues. The V gene lost 6 bases and the J gene lost 10 bases, with 15 bases spanning the gap. As DNA, the CDR3 is TGTGCCAGCAGCAAACTGCAAGGGGTAAAACTGTTTTTT. Protein sequence: CASSKLQGVKLFF.

This clonotype was detected only a few times. This rearrangement joins TRBV6-1 to TRBJ2-4, with TRBD2 identical over 10 bases. The CDR3 has 15 amino acids. Germline CDR1 is MNHNS and CDR2 is SASEGT. V trimming: 7 bases; J trimming: 9 bases; junction bases outside the gene matches: 12. CDR3 in amino acids: CASMTEAGGPSIQYF. The CDR3 DNA sequence: TGTGCCAGCATGACTGAAGCGGGGGGGCCGTCCATTCAGTACTTC.

A note on this clonotype: The junction differs from germline at one of its ends, possibly a read error. The chain uses TRBV4-1 and TRBJ2-7; maybe TRBD1 (6 bases). This CDR3 spans 15 amino acids. Germline assignment: CDR1 MGHRA and CDR2 YSYEKL. CDR3 coding DNA: TGCGCCAGCAGCAAAGATCACAGGGAAGGTTACGAGCAGTACTTC. Translation gives CASSKDHREGYEQYF.

This clonotype was picked up a small number of times. The J gene is TRBJ2-5, the V gene TRBV20-1, with a possible D match to TRBD1 (6 bases). The CDR3 length is 19 residues. V was trimmed by 3 bases and J by 3 bases, leaving 29 bases between them. CDR1 is DFQATT, CDR2 SNEGSKA, per germline (reference sequence). The CDR3 nucleotides are TGCAGTGCTAGCGGAAGGAGAGGACAGAACGATATAAAGAAAGAGACCCAGTACTTC. This encodes CSASGRRGQNDIKKETQYF.

This sequence joins TRBV2 and TRBJ2-3; 9 positions agree with TRBD2. This CDR3 spans 19 amino acids. Germline CDR1 SNHLY, CDR2 FYNNEI. V lost 5 bases, J lost 1 base, and 16 bases stayed unmatched. CDR3 protein: CASSWEDSGRGMGTDTQYF. CDR3 sequence (DNA): TGTGCCAGCAGTTGGGAAGATAGCGGGAGAGGAATGGGCACAGATACGCAGTATTTT. The full variable domain, with the rest looked up from reference TRBV2 and TRBJ2-3, is EPEVTQTPSHQVTQMGQEVILRCVPISNHLYFYWYRQILGQKVEFLVSFYNNEISEKSEIFDDQFSVERPDGSNFTLKIRSTKLEDSAMYFCASSWEDSGRGMGTDTQYFGPGTRLTVL.

This clonotype appeared a few times. The rearrangement joins TRBV7-6 to TRBJ2-3; 10 bases map to TRBD2. V lost 4 bases, J lost 2 bases, and 3 bases stayed unmatched. The CDR3 contains 15 residues. Germline V lookup: CDR1 SGHVS, CDR2 FNYEAQ. In DNA, the CDR3 is TGTGCCAGCAGCTCCAGCGGGGGGGCCACAGATACGCAGTATTTT. Translated, it gives CASSSSGGATDTQYF.

The chain combines TRBV6-5 with TRBJ1-1; 8 bases agree with TRBD1. The germline V gene encodes CDR1 MNHEY and CDR2 SVGAGI. The CDR3 runs 16 residues. Trimming took 6 bases from V and 1 from J; bases not matched to a gene: 10. In nucleotides, the CDR3 is TGTGCCAGCAGCGAGTGGGGGACAGGCAGGAACACTGAAGCTTTCTTT. Translated, it gives CASSEWGTGRNTEAFF.

This clonotype came up once. J is TRBJ1-4 and V is TRBV29-1; D is unresolved. The V and J ends lost 1 base and 2 bases respectively, with 8 bases between them. The CDR3 runs to 14 residues. Germline CDR1 is SQVTM and CDR2 is ANQGSEA. The CDR3 reads CSVEGTETNEKLFF. CDR3 nucleotides: TGCAGCGTTGAAGGGACTGAGACTAATGAAAAACTGTTTTTT.

This clonotype was seen repeatedly, ten times or more. This sequence joins TRBV5-1 and TRBJ2-2, with 10 bases fitting TRBD2. The ends lost 2 bases at V and 7 bases at J; junction bases unmatched: 11. The CDR3 runs 17 residues. CDR1 is SGHRS and CDR2 is YFSETQ in the germline V gene. The CDR3 region is CASSLQRTSGRGGELFF. The CDR3, as DNA: TGCGCCAGCAGCTTACAACGGACTAGCGGAAGAGGCGGGGAGCTGTTTTTT.